The clone carrying this T cell receptor beta chain was observed at least ten times. The CDR3 is made up of 14 amino acids. V lost 2 bases and J lost 1, with 9 bases in between. Germline V gene sequence: CDR1 MNHEY, CDR2 SMNVEV (reference sequence). This sample is drawn from a study of human T cells and chemical hapten exposure. The time point is: patch test 2, 6 weeks after DPC sensitization. The treatment was: therapeutic diphenylcyclopropenone sensitization with weekly scalp DPC. TCRdb itself ran the RACE reads through MiXCR, one entry per CDR3 protein. This table has 95,000 or so distinct CDR3 sequences, 10% to 12% appearing once.

The chain uses TRBV27 and TRBJ2-7; D is unresolved. This TCR derives from a woman in her forties with alopecia areata. Some clones in this sample may be carry-over from other donors' samples. Sequencing was performed on whole blood, taken in connection with sensitization to the hapten diphenylcyclopropenone (DPC). The CDR3 DNA follows: TGTGCCAGCAGTTTAAGGATAGGGTCCTACGAGCAGTACTTC. Translating it yields CASSLRIGSYEQYF.